The 16 T cell receptor beta chains below come from one sample, sequenced in a study of blood T cell repertoires in COVID-19. The data were produced by immunoSEQ multiplex PCR, yet TCRdb's version contains in-frame clones alone and is incomplete. Of approximately 160,000 clones in the sample, roughly nine tenths were seen once. The sample was peripheral blood. The receptors were gathered from a man aged 45 to 65 with acute or convalescent COVID-19.

This chain uses TRBV27 with TRBJ2-7; D not certain. Germline V lookup: CDR1 MNHEY, CDR2 SMNVEV (reference sequence). The CDR3 consists of 11 residues. V was trimmed by 2 bases and J by 6 bases, leaving 5 bases between them. This CDR3 is CASSLGPEQYF. The CDR3 region has the DNA TGTGCCAGCAGTTTAGGGCCCGAGCAGTACTTC.

The chain has TRBV7-6 and TRBJ2-2, with D possibly being TRBD1 (6 bases). The CDR3 length is 17 residues. V lost 3 bases to trimming and J lost 1 base, with 15 bases between them. In germline, CDR1 is SGHVS, CDR2 FNYEAQ. The CDR3 sequence is CASSFPPSTGNTGELFF. As DNA, the CDR3 is TGTGCCAGCAGCTTTCCCCCCTCGACAGGGAACACCGGGGAGCTGTTTTTT.

The chain has TRBV6-5 and TRBJ1-5, with D perhaps TRBD1 (5 bases). The ends were cut back, 10 bases at V and 0 bases at J, with 13 bases in the middle. CDR1 MNHEY and CDR2 SVGAGI come from the germline V gene. The CDR3 is 14 residues long. The CDR3 sequence: CATGGGFSNQPQHF. CDR3 coding DNA: TGTGCCACCGGGGGAGGGTTTAGCAATCAGCCCCAGCATTTT.

V usage is TRBV21-1 and J usage is TRBJ2-3; the listed D gene, TRBD2, was not tested against the DNA. TRBV21-1 is a listed pseudogene. The CDR3 spans 17 residues. CDR3: CASRISVAPSSTDTQYF. The CDR3 DNA follows: TGTGCCAGCAGGATAAGCGTAGCTCCGTCCAGCACAGATACGCAGTATTTT.

The chain is built from TRBV5-1 and TRBJ2-5; TRBD2 matches 7 bases. The CDR3 length is 15 residues. The junction had 9 bases not matched to a gene; V was cut back by 6 bases and J by 1 base. The V gene's germline CDR1 is SGHRS and CDR2 YFSETQ. CDR3 DNA sequence: TGCGCCAGCACCCCGGTAGCGGGCCCCCAAGAGACCCAGTACTTC. Protein: CASTPVAGPQETQYF.

The chain couples TRBV5-5 to TRBJ1-2, with 7 positions matching TRBD1. The V segment lost 2 bases and the J segment 6 bases; nucleotides outside the gene matches: 13. Germline CDR1 reads SGHKS; CDR2 reads YYEKEE (reference sequence). The CDR3 is 16 residues long. CDR3 DNA: TGTGCCAGCAGCTTTCTTCCTCGACAGGGTGTGCATGGCTACACCTTC. Translated: CASSFLPRQGVHGYTF.

The chain is built from TRBV6-6 and TRBJ1-1; TRBD1 matches 7 bases. The trim removed 7 bases at V and 1 base at J, leaving 6 bases unmatched. Per germline, CDR1 MNHNY and CDR2 SVGAGI (reference sequence). The CDR3 consists of 14 residues. CDR3 loop: CASIPGTANTEAFF. The CDR3 DNA sequence: TGTGCCAGCATTCCCGGGACAGCGAACACTGAAGCTTTCTTT.

This clone is a singleton in its sample. The V call is TRBV12-3 or TRBV12-4, the J call TRBJ1-2; tentatively, D is TRBD1 (6 bases). CDR3 length: 12 residues. V lost 1 base and J lost 8, with 8 bases in between. This chain's CDR3 is CASSLGGRGYTF. CDR3 DNA sequence: TGTGCCAGCAGTTTAGGGGGGCGCGGCTACACCTTC.

The CDR3 DNA reads as TGTGCCAGCAGCGTAAACAGGGGGGAATCTGCTAATTCACCCCTCCACTTT. Translated, it gives CASSVNRGESANSPLHF. The chain is built from TRBV9 and TRBJ1-6; 8 bases match TRBD1. Germline loops: CDR1 SGDLS, CDR2 YYNGEE. This CDR3 has 17 amino acids. Losses at the gene ends were 1 base for V and 6 bases for J; bases not matched to a gene: 9.

The chain couples TRBV5-1 to TRBJ1-5; 8 bases match TRBD1. V shed 0 bases and J 9 bases; nucleotides not matched to a gene: 5. This CDR3 is 14 amino acids long. Germline-derived CDR1 and CDR2 are SGHRS and YFSETQ. DNA of the CDR3: TGCGCCAGCAGCTTGGGACAGGGGACGTTGCCCCAGCATTTT. The encoded protein is CASSLGQGTLPQHF.

The chain has TRBV7-9 and TRBJ1-2; 7 bases align to TRBD1. J was trimmed by 0 bases and V by 7 bases; bases with no gene match: 8. The CDR3 has 15 residues. From germline, CDR1 is SEHNR and CDR2 FQNEAQ (reference sequence). CDR3 sequence (DNA): TGTGCCAGCATCGACAGGGTGGGAGCTAACTATGGCTACACCTTC. Translating it yields CASIDRVGANYGYTF.

This rearrangement joins TRBV7-9 to TRBJ1-2; no clear D. The CDR3 has 12 residues. CDR1 and CDR2 from the germline V gene are SEHNR and FQNEAQ (reference sequence). Trimming removed 8 bases from V and 8 bases from J, with 15 bases in between. DNA for the CDR3: TGTGCCAGCTTCGGGAAGTGGGCGGGCTACACCTTC. It encodes CASFGKWAGYTF.

CDR3 loop: CATGTGSNQPQHF. DNA for the CDR3: TGTGCCACCGGGACAGGGTCTAATCAGCCCCAGCATTTT. The chain carries TRBV2 and TRBJ1-5; 9 nucleotides line up with TRBD1. From germline, CDR1 is SNHLY and CDR2 FYNNEI. This CDR3 has 13 amino acids. The V segment lost 10 bases and the J segment 4 bases; nucleotides outside the gene matches: 5. The full variable domain, in which reference TRBV2 and TRBJ1-5 provide the parts outside the CDR3, is EPEVTQTPSHQVTQMGQEVILRCVPISNHLYFYWYRQILGQKVEFLVSFYNNEISEKSEIFDDQFSVERPDGSNFTLKIRSTKLEDSAMYFCATGTGSNQPQHFGDGTRLSIL.

V is TRBV7-2 and J is TRBJ2-1; TRBD2 might be the D (7 bases). Germline V lookup: CDR1 SGHTA, CDR2 FQGNSA. The germline V and J ends were trimmed by 3 bases and 3 bases, with 18 bases remaining between them. The CDR3 spans 17 residues. Here the CDR3 DNA reads TGTGCCAGCAGCTTTAGGGGGGGGGCAGGCCACTACAATGAGCAGTTCTTC. This codes for CASSFRGGAGHYNEQFF.

This chain connects TRBV7-9 to TRBJ2-3, with 9 bases identical to TRBD2. V shed 5 bases, J shed 4 bases, and the junction held 7 bases outside the gene matches. CDR1 is SEHNR, CDR2 FQNEAQ, per germline (reference sequence). The CDR3 covers 15 residues. CDR3 protein: CASSPLAGTADTQYF. The CDR3 DNA is TGTGCCAGCAGCCCTCTAGCGGGAACTGCAGATACGCAGTATTTT.

A remark on this clone: The same CDR3 also results from other DNA sequences found in this sample. This chain uses TRBV5-6 with TRBJ1-2; no clear D gene. Trimming removed 3 bases from V and 8 bases from J, with 11 bases in between. Germline V gives CDR1 SGHDT, CDR2 YYEEEE. The CDR3 has 12 amino acids. As DNA, the CDR3 is TGTGCCAGCAGCTCCGACATATTGGGCTACACCTTC. Amino acids: CASSSDILGYTF.